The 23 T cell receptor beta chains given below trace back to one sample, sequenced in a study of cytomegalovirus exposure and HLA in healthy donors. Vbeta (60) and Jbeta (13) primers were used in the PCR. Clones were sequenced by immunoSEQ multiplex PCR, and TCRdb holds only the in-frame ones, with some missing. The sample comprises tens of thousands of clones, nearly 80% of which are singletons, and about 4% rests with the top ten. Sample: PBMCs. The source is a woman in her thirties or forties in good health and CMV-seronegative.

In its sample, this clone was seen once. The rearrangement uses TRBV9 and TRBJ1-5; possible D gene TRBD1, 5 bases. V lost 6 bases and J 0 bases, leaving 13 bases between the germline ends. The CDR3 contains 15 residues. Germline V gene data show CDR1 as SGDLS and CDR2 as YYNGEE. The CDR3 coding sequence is TGTGCCAGCACCCCGGACGGGGGTAGCAATCAGCCCCAGCATTTT. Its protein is CASTPDGGSNQPQHF.

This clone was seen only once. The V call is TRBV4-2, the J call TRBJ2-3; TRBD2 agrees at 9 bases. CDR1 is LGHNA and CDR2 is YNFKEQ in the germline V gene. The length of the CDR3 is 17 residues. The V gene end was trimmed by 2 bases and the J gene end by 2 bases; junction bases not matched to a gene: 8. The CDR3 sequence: CASSQTYSGGPTDTQYF. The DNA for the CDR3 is TGTGCCAGCAGCCAAACCTATAGCGGGGGACCCACAGATACGCAGTATTTT.

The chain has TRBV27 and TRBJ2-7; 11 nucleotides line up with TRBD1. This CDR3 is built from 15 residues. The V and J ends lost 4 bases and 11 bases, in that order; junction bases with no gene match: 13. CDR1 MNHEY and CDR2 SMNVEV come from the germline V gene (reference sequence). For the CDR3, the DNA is TGTGCCAGCAGTTCGATACCCCTTGGACAGGGGGCGAAGTACTTC. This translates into CASSSIPLGQGAKYF.

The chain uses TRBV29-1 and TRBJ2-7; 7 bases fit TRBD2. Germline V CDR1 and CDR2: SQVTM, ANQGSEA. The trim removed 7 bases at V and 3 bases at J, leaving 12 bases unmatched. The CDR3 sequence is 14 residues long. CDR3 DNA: TGCAGCGCCCTGTCCGGACTAGATAACTACGAGCAGTACTTC. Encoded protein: CSALSGLDNYEQYF.

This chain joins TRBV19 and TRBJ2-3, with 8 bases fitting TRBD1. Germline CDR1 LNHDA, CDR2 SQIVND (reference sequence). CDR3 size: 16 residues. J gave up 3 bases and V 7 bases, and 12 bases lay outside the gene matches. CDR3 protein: CASIRAGQGNTDTQYF. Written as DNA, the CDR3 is TGTGCCAGTATAAGGGCCGGACAGGGAAATACAGATACGCAGTATTTT.

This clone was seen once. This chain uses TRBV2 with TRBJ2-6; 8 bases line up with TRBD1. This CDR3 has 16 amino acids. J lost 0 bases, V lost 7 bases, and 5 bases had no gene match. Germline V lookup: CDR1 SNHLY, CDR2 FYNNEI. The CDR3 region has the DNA TGTGCCAGCATCCAGGGGGCGCGCTCTGGGGCCAACGTCCTGACTTTC. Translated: CASIQGARSGANVLTF. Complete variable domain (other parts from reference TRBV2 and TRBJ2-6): EPEVTQTPSHQVTQMGQEVILRCVPISNHLYFYWYRQILGQKVEFLVSFYNNEISEKSEIFDDQFSVERPDGSNFTLKIRSTKLEDSAMYFCASIQGARSGANVLTFGAGSRLTVL.

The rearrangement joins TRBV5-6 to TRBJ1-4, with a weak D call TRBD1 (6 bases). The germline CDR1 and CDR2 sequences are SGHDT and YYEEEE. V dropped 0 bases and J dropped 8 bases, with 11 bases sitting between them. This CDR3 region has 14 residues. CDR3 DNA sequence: TGTGCCAGCAGCTTGGTGGGGGCGGCGGAAAAACTGTTTTTT. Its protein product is CASSLVGAAEKLFF.

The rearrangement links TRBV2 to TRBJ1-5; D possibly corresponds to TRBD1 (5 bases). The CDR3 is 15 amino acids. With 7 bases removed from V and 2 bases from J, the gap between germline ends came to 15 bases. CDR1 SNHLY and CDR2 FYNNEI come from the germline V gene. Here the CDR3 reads CASKRTGGGNQPQHF. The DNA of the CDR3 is TGTGCCAGCAAGAGAACAGGAGGGGGCAATCAGCCCCAGCATTTT.

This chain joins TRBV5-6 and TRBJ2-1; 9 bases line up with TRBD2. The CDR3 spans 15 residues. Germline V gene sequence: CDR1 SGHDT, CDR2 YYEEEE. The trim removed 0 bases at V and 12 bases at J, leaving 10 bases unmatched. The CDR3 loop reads CASSLVSGGGGMQFF. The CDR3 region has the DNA TGTGCCAGCAGCTTGGTTAGCGGGGGTGGAGGGATGCAGTTCTTC. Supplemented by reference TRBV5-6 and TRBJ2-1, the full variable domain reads DAGVTQSPTHLIKTRGQQVTLRCSPKSGHDTVSWYQQALGQGPQFIFQYYEEEERQRGNFPDRFSGHQFPNYSSELNVNALLLGDSALYLCASSLVSGGGGMQFFGPGTRLTVL.

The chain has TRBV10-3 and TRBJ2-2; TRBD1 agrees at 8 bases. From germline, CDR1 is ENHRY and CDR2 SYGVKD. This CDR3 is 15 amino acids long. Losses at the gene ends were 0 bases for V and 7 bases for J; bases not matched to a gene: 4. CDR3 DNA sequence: TGTGCCATCAGTGAGTCGGACAGGGAAAACGGGGAGCTGTTTTTT. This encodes CAISESDRENGELFF.

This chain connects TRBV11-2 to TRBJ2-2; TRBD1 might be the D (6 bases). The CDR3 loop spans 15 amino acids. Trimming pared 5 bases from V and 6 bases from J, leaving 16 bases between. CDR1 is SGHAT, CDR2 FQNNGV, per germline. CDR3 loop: CASSPRGLVAGELFF. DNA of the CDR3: TGTGCCAGCAGCCCGAGGGGGTTGGTGGCCGGGGAGCTGTTTTTT. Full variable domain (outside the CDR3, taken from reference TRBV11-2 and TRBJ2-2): EAGVAQSPRYKIIEKRQSVAFWCNPISGHATLYWYQQILGQGPKLLIQFQNNGVVDDSQLPKDRFSAERLKGVDSTLKIQPAKLEDSAVYLCASSPRGLVAGELFFGEGSRLTVL.

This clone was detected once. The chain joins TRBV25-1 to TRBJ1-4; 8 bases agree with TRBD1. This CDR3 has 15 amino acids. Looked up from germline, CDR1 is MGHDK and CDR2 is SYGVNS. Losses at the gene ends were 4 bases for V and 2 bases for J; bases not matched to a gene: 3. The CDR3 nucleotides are TGTGCCAGCAGTGTACGACAGGGGACTAATGAAAAACTGTTTTTT. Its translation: CASSVRQGTNEKLFF.

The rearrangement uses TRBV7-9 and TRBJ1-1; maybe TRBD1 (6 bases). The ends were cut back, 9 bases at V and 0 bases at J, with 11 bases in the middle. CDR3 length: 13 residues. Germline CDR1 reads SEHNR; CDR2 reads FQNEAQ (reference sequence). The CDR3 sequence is CASGQQMNTEAFF. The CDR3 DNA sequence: TGTGCCAGTGGACAGCAAATGAACACTGAAGCTTTCTTT.

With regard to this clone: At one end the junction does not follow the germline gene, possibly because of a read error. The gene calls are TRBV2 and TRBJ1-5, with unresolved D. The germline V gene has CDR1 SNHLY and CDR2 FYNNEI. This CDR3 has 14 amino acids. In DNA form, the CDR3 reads TGTGCCAGCAGTGAGATCTATAGCAATCAGCCCCAGAATTTT. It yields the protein CASSEIYSNQPQNF.

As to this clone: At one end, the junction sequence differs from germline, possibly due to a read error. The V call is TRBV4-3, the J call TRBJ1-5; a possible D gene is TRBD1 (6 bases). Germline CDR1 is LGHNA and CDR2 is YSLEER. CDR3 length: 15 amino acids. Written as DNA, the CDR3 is TGCGCCAGCAGCCAGCAACAGGGCGGCGGTCAGCCCCAGAATTTT. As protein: CASSQQQGGGQPQNF.

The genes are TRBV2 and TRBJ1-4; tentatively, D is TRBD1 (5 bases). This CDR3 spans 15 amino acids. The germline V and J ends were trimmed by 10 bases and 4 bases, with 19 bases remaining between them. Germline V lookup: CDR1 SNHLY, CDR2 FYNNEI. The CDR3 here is CATRTGVLGNEKLFF. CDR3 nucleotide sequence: TGTGCCACCAGAACGGGGGTTCTCGGTAATGAAAAACTGTTTTTT.

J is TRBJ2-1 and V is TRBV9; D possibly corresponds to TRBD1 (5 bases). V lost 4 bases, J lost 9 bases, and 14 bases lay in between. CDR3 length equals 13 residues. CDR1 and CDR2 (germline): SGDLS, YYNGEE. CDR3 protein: CASSPPRVPEQFF. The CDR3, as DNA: TGTGCCAGCAGCCCCCCCAGGGTGCCTGAGCAGTTCTTC.

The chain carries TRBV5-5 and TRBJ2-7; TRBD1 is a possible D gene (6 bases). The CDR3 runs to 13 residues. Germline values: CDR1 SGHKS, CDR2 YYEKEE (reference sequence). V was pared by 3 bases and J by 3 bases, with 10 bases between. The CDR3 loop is CASSSGQNYEQYF. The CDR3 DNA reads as TGTGCCAGCAGCTCCGGACAGAACTACGAGCAGTACTTC.

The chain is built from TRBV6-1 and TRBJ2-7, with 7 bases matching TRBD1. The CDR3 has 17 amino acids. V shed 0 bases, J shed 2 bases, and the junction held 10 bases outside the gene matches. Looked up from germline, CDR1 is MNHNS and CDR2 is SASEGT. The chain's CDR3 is CASSEARWDRTAYEQYF. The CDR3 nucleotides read TGTGCCAGCAGTGAAGCGCGTTGGGACAGAACCGCCTACGAGCAGTACTTC.

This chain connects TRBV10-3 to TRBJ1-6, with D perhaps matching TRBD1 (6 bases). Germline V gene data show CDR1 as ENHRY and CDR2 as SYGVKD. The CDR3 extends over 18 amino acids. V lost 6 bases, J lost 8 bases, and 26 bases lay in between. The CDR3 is CAISLLNGTRRAHSPLHF. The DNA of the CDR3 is TGTGCCATCAGCCTACTCAACGGGACAAGGCGAGCCCATTCACCCCTCCACTTT.

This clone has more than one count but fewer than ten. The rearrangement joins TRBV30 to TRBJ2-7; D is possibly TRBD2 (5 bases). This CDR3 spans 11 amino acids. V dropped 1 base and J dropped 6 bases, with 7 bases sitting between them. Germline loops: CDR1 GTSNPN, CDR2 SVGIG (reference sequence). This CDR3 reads CAWSAGIEQYF. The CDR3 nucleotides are TGTGCCTGGAGTGCGGGAATCGAGCAGTACTTC.

CDR3 sequence: CASGSALQGSTNEKLFF. The DNA for the CDR3 is TGTGCTAGTGGTTCGGCCCTTCAGGGGTCAACTAATGAAAAACTGTTTTTT. V is TRBV12-5 and J is TRBJ1-4, with TRBD1 as a possible D gene (6 bases). CDR1 is LGHNT, CDR2 FRNRAP, per germline. Trimming cost V 4 bases and J 0 bases, with 15 bases left between them. CDR3 size: 17 residues. Variable domain in full (rest from reference TRBV12-5 and TRBJ1-4): DARVTQTPRHKVTEMGQEVTMRCQPILGHNTVFWYRQTMMQGLELLAYFRNRAPLDDSGMPKDRFSAEMPDATLATLKIQPSEPRDSAVYFCASGSALQGSTNEKLFFGSGTQLSVL.

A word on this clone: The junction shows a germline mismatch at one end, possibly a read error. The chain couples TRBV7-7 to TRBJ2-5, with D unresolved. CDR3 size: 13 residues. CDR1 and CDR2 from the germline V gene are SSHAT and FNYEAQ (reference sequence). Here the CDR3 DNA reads TGTGCTAGCAGCTCCCTCGGCGGAGAGACCCAGTACTTC. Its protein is CASSSLGGETQYF.